The subject of this entry is one T cell receptor (beta chain). The antigen is unknown. CDR3 length: 11 amino acids. Germline V CDR1 and CDR2: SQVTM, ANQGSEA. The data belong to a study of T cells expressing NK-cell markers. Study context: HCMV seropositivity marked most of the eight sequenced donors; one was seronegative.

Points from the study as a whole: A few donors showed these clonotypes also leading the CD3+CD56-NKG2C+ fraction.

With UMIs, 5'RACE template switching was used to make TCR beta cDNA. TCRdb reprocessed the 5' RACE reads and keeps a single row for each CDR3 protein, giving no DNA. The sample has about 440,000 distinct CDR3 sequences. The chain couples TRBV29-1 to TRBJ1-2. Sequences were obtained from blood T cells: a sorted CD56 or NKG2C T cell subset, CD4+ or CD8+ T cells, or bulk PBMC T cells (not recorded which). This clonotype was obtained from a woman aged 18-70 years in good health. CDR3 amino acids: CSVVGGAGYTF.